This is a list of T cell receptor beta chains from one sample in a study of blood T cell repertoires in COVID-19. Using immunoSEQ multiplex PCR, the repertoire was profiled, and TCRdb retains in-frame clones only, with some absent. The sample holds hundreds of thousands of clones; 83% are singletons and the top ten take roughly 1.3%. Sequenced: peripheral blood. The source is a woman aged 25-40 years with COVID-19, enrolled during active disease. CDR3s include the opening cysteine and the closing phenylalanine or tryptophan. D genes are given only for firm matches. Rows give clone size only sometimes, using once, few, many, or a class for an expanded clone.

v_gene	d_gene	abundance	j_gene	CDR3aa	CDR3nt
TRBV3-1/TRBV3-2	TRBD1	-	TRBJ1-3	CASSHRGTGIRGNTIYF	TGTGCCAGCAGCCACCGCGGGACAGGGATCCGTGGAAACACCATATATTTT
TRBV9	TRBD1	-	TRBJ2-7	CASSPGGGGSYEQYF	TGTGCCAGCAGCCCAGGGGGTGGGGGCTCCTACGAGCAGTACTTC
TRBV6-1	-	-	TRBJ1-1	CASSEGRASRTEAFF	TGTGCCAGCAGTGAGGGCAGGGCGTCTAGGACTGAAGCTTTCTTT
TRBV25-1	-	-	TRBJ1-2	CASSTVDNTNYGYTF	TGTGCCAGCAGTACCGTGGACAATACTAACTATGGCTACACCTTC
TRBV19	-	-	TRBJ2-7	CASSIDRRAFYEQYF	TGTGCCAGTAGTATAGATAGAAGAGCCTTCTACGAGCAGTACTTC
TRBV19	TRBD1	once	TRBJ1-2	CASSADYRGQGYTF	TGTGCCAGTAGTGCAGACTACAGGGGGCAAGGCTACACCTTC
TRBV15	-	-	TRBJ1-1	CATSIGRTMNTEAFF	TGTGCCACCAGCATAGGGAGAACCATGAACACTGAAGCTTTCTTT
TRBV18	-	few	TRBJ1-3	CASSPSQAGSGNTIYF	TGTGCCAGCTCACCCTCACAGGCCGGCTCTGGAAACACCATATATTTT
TRBV24-1	TRBD2	-	TRBJ2-3	CATSDGTSGTDTQYF	TGTGCCACCAGCGATGGGACTAGCGGGACAGATACGCAGTATTTT
TRBV5-1	-	few	TRBJ2-7	CASSLADFASYEQYF	TGCGCCAGCAGCTTGGCGGACTTCGCCTCCTACGAGCAGTACTTC
TRBV19	TRBD1	-	TRBJ2-1	CASSDPGTGNNEQFF	TGTGCCAGTAGCGACCCAGGGACAGGGAACAATGAGCAGTTCTTC
TRBV29-1	-	-	TRBJ2-3	CSVARLVSTDTQYF	TGCAGCGTGGCCAGACTAGTCTCCACAGATACGCAGTATTTT
TRBV7-9	-	-	TRBJ2-5	CASSLGVAGEETQYF	TGTGCCAGCAGCTTAGGGGTGGCAGGGGAAGAGACCCAGTACTTC
TRBV5-1	TRBD2	-	TRBJ2-7	CASSKGLAGGLPYEQYF	TGCGCCAGCAGCAAAGGACTAGCGGGAGGGCTTCCCTACGAGCAGTACTTC
TRBV7-3	TRBD2	-	TRBJ2-3	CASSPMGGGTDTQYF	TGTGCCAGCAGCCCGATGGGGGGAGGGACAGATACGCAGTATTTT
TRBV5-1	-	-	TRBJ2-2	CASSYLEFTGELFF	TGCGCCAGCAGCTACCTAGAATTCACCGGGGAGCTGTTTTTT
TRBV2	TRBD1	-	TRBJ2-7	CARGQAYEQYF	TGTGCCAGGGGACAGGCCTACGAGCAGTACTTC
TRBV28	-	-	TRBJ2-5	CASSFGTPKETQYF	TGTGCCAGCAGTTTCGGGACACCGAAAGAGACCCAGTACTTC
TRBV19	TRBD2	few	TRBJ2-1	CASTNRIAGEAKEEQFF	TGTGCCAGTACCAATCGGATCGCGGGGGAGGCTAAGGAGGAGCAGTTCTTC
TRBV11-3	-	few	TRBJ2-3	CASSLVSTEQDTQYF	TGTGCCAGCAGCTTAGTTTCGACAGAACAAGATACGCAGTATTTT
TRBV12-3/TRBV12-4	-	-	TRBJ1-6	CASGPGHASPLHF	TGTGCCAGCGGACCGGGACATGCGTCACCCCTCCACTTT
TRBV4-3	-	-	TRBJ1-3	CASSQDSTLRNTIYF	TGCGCCAGCAGCCAAGATTCAACTTTACGAAACACCATATATTTT
TRBV5-4	TRBD2	-	TRBJ2-3	CASSLGTAGGSGDTQYF	TGTGCCAGCAGCTTAGGTACCGCGGGGGGATCGGGAGATACGCAGTATTTT
TRBV5-6	-	-	TRBJ1-1	CASSIDTEAFF	TGTGCCAGCAGCATCGACACTGAAGCTTTCTTT
TRBV5-1	-	-	TRBJ2-7	CASSSRVGYEQYF	TGCGCCAGCAGCTCGCGGGTCGGGTACGAGCAGTACTTC
TRBV6-2/TRBV6-3	TRBD2	-	TRBJ2-1	CASSRGGKQFF	TGTGCCAGCAGCCGGGGGGGGAAGCAGTTCTTC
TRBV30	-	-	TRBJ1-3	CAWSVLDRSSGNTIYF	TGTGCCTGGAGTGTACTCGACAGGTCCTCTGGAAACACCATATATTTT
TRBV29-1	-	-	TRBJ1-1	CSVELRRPNTEAFF	TGCAGCGTTGAATTGCGGAGGCCGAACACTGAAGCTTTCTTT
TRBV28	-	-	TRBJ1-2	CASTLAGIYGYTF	TGTGCCAGCACATTGGCGGGGATCTATGGCTACACCTTC
TRBV18	-	-	TRBJ1-2	CASSPSQGSYGYTF	TGTGCCAGCTCCCCATCACAGGGCTCCTATGGCTACACCTTC
TRBV30	-	-	TRBJ1-3	CAWTVGSLRNTIYF	TGTGCCTGGACGGTTGGCTCCCTGAGGAACACCATATATTTT
TRBV5-1	-	-	TRBJ2-5	CASSGGTEGETQYF	TGCGCCAGCAGCGGGGGGACCGAGGGAGAGACCCAGTACTTC
TRBV11-2	-	-	TRBJ2-3	CASSRAAPDTQYF	TGTGCCAGCAGCCGCGCGGCCCCAGATACGCAGTATTTT
TRBV4-3	-	many	TRBJ2-2	CASSQIRYGELFF	TGCGCCAGCAGCCAAATTCGGTACGGGGAGCTGTTTTTT
TRBV7-9	TRBD1	-	TRBJ1-2	CASSLDGQGMNGYTF	TGTGCCAGCAGCTTAGACGGACAGGGGATGAATGGCTACACCTTC
TRBV12-5	-	-	TRBJ1-2	CASGANAGVYGYTF	TGTGCTAGTGGTGCAAACGCAGGCGTTTATGGCTACACCTTC
TRBV28	-	-	TRBJ1-2	CASSLTGFNYGYTF	TGTGCCAGCAGTTTAACAGGTTTTAACTATGGCTACACCTTC
TRBV2	-	-	TRBJ1-5	CASSGQGLNQPQHF	TGTGCCAGCAGTGGGCAGGGTTTAAATCAGCCCCAGCATTTT
TRBV5-6	TRBD2	-	TRBJ2-1	CASSSGLAGGIYNEQFF	TGTGCCAGCAGCTCGGGACTAGCGGGAGGTATATACAATGAGCAGTTCTTC
TRBV2	-	-	TRBJ1-3	CASSGRQLSSGNTIYF	TGTGCCAGCAGTGGCCGACAACTTAGCTCTGGAAACACCATATATTTT
TRBV7-2	-	few	TRBJ2-2	CASSLIWGPTGELFF	TGTGCCAGCAGCTTAATTTGGGGGCCCACCGGGGAGCTGTTTTTT
TRBV9	TRBD1	once	TRBJ2-7	CASSLRTGVTYEQYF	TGTGCCAGCAGCCTAAGGACAGGGGTTACGTACGAGCAGTACTTC
TRBV9	-	-	TRBJ1-3	CASSVADGRSSGNTIYF	TGTGCCAGCAGCGTAGCAGACGGAAGGAGTTCTGGAAACACCATATATTTT
TRBV19	TRBD1	-	TRBJ1-5	CASSPDQGAYQPQHF	TGTGCCAGTAGTCCCGATCAGGGGGCCTATCAGCCCCAGCATTTT
TRBV5-3	-	-	TRBJ2-5	CAREGKGETQYF	TGTGCCAGGGAGGGTAAGGGAGAGACCCAGTACTTC
TRBV19	-	-	TRBJ2-3	CASLNLDIGTQYF	TGTGCCAGTCTCAACCTGGACATTGGTACGCAGTATTTT
TRBV27	TRBD1	-	TRBJ2-7	CASLKRQGSYEQYF	TGTGCCAGCCTAAAAAGACAGGGATCCTACGAGCAGTACTTC
TRBV30	TRBD1	-	TRBJ1-6	CAWSITTGEGSPLHF	TGTGCCTGGAGTATAACGACAGGGGAAGGTTCACCCCTCCACTTT
TRBV19	TRBD2	few	TRBJ2-1	CASSSLEGLAGDEQFF	TGTGCCAGTAGTTCCTTAGAGGGACTAGCGGGAGATGAGCAGTTCTTC
TRBV11-2	TRBD2	-	TRBJ2-1	CASSPNKLSGRGYNEQFF	TGTGCCAGCAGCCCGAATAAGCTTAGCGGGAGGGGGTACAATGAGCAGTTCTTC
TRBV7-3	TRBD1	-	TRBJ2-1	CASSLGTGVNEQFF	TGTGCCAGCAGCCTCGGGACAGGGGTCAATGAGCAGTTCTTC
TRBV7-7	TRBD2	-	TRBJ2-2	CASSLEYLAGGSNTGELFF	TGTGCCAGCAGCTTAGAATATCTAGCGGGGGGTTCGAACACCGGGGAGCTGTTTTTT
TRBV20-1	-	-	TRBJ1-5	CSASRENQPQHF	TGCAGTGCTAGTCGGGAGAATCAGCCCCAGCATTTT
TRBV6-5	-	-	TRBJ1-1	CASLREDRNTEAFF	TGTGCCAGCCTTCGAGAAGATAGGAACACTGAAGCTTTCTTT